This TCR beta chain was observed in a study of blood T cell repertoires in COVID-19. About the study: The cDNA or gDNA used as material had been derived from T cells, B-cell-depleted T cells, or PBMCs.

Deletions cut 2 bases from V and 7 bases from J, with 21 bases between. CDR1 is SGHVS and CDR2 is FQNEAQ in the germline V gene. This CDR3 spans 17 amino acids. Sequencing was performed with immunoSEQ multiplex PCR; in TCRdb, only in-frame clones are kept and a portion is missing. Of about 74,000 clones in the sample, around 86% were seen once. The sequence was obtained from a woman at least 80 years old with active or convalescent COVID-19. The rearrangement links TRBV7-8 to TRBJ1-5; D is ambiguous. Material: peripheral blood. The CDR3 DNA sequence: TGTGCCAGCAGCTTACGGGATCGGCCAGACGTGATCCAGCCCCAGCATTTT. Its translation is CASSLRDRPDVIQPQHF.